Sequencing of this T cell receptor (beta chain) was carried out in a study of blood T cell repertoires in COVID-19. Study overall: The cDNA or gDNA used as material had been derived from T cells, B-cell-depleted T cells, or PBMCs.

Study processing details: Estimated nucleated cell counts came from reference gene primer amplification. Measured with immunoSEQ multiplex PCR; TCRdb has only the in-frame clones, and not every one. The DNA gave D and trimming, while V, J and clone size come from that table. The data contain approximately 170,000 clones, approximately 86% of them seen just once; the ten biggest clones take up 2.5%. In Seattle, patients joined the study during active infection and were tracked longitudinally. CDR3 length equals 15 residues. V lost 0 bases to trimming and J lost 8 bases; unmatched junction nucleotides: 5. Germline V gene sequence: CDR1 SGHNT, CDR2 YYREEE (reference sequence).

This receptor was taken from a woman at least 80 years old with COVID-19, enrolled during active disease. The sample comprised peripheral blood. The gene calls are TRBV5-4 and TRBJ1-2; the match to TRBD1 covers 12 bases. CDR3 bases: TGTGCCAGCAGCTTGGCGGGACAGGGGGCCGGGGGCTACACCTTC. Amino acid sequence: CASSLAGQGAGGYTF.